A selection of T cell receptor beta chains follows, all from one sample in a study of CD8 T cells in ankylosing spondylitis. TCRdb redid the calling of the 5' RACE reads with MiXCR, one entry per CDR3 protein. This sample carries approximately 540,000 distinct CDR3 sequences, about an eighth of them seen once, and the ten largest clones take approximately 6.2%. Sequenced: blood, either unsorted or a sorted T cell fraction (not recorded which). The receptors originated from a male donor with ankylosing spondylitis. Both conserved end residues are part of each CDR3. A D gene is named only where the DNA matches it firmly. Size is omitted from some rows. Given values are once, few, many or a class for expanded clones.

CDR3: CASRPRTTGNEQFF
DNA: TGTGCCAGCAGGCCCCGGACGACCGGGAATGAGCAGTTCTTC
size: few
D: .
J: TRBJ2-1
V: TRBV12-3/TRBV12-4

CDR3: CSARGWGEQFF
DNA: TGCAGCGCTAGAGGGTGGGGTGAGCAGTTCTTC
size: .
D: .
J: TRBJ2-1
V: TRBV29-1

CDR3: CSVAVSSGMDEQYF
DNA: TGCAGCGTTGCCGTTTCGTCGGGGATGGACGAGCAGTACTTC
size: many
D: .
J: TRBJ2-7
V: TRBV29-1

CDR3: CASSPSPNYNEQFF
DNA: TGTGCCAGCAGTCCCTCGCCGAACTACAATGAGCAGTTCTTC
size: many
D: .
J: TRBJ2-1
V: TRBV2

CDR3: CSASASSGLAGEGSDTQYF
DNA: TGCAGTGCTAGCGCCTCCTCGGGACTAGCGGGAGAAGGCTCAGATACGCAGTATTTT
size: .
D: TRBD2
J: TRBJ2-3
V: TRBV20-1

CDR3: CASSQDRQLGEQFF
DNA: TGCGCCAGCAGCCAGGACCGCCAGTTGGGTGAGCAGTTCTTC
size: .
D: .
J: TRBJ2-1
V: TRBV5-1

CDR3: CASSQDQGYNEQFF
DNA: TGCGCCAGCAGCCAAGATCAGGGCTACAATGAGCAGTTCTTC
size: many
D: .
J: TRBJ2-1
V: TRBV4-1

CDR3: CASSLHGAGGFNEQFF
DNA: TGTGCCAGCAGCCTTCACGGTGCGGGAGGGTTCAATGAGCAGTTCTTC
size: many
D: TRBD2
J: TRBJ2-1
V: TRBV7-2

CDR3: CASSYPLLYPGTSGTYEQYF
DNA: TGTGCCAGCAGTTACCCCCTGCTTTACCCCGGGACTAGCGGGACCTACGAGCAGTACTTC
size: few
D: TRBD2
J: TRBJ2-7
V: TRBV6-2/TRBV6-3

CDR3: CASSKYNSPLHF
DNA: TGTGCCAGCAGCAAGTATAATTCACCCCTCCACTTT
size: few
D: .
J: TRBJ1-6
V: TRBV7-2

CDR3: CASSVEDYNEQFF
DNA: TGTGCCAGCAGCGTAGAGGACTACAATGAGCAGTTCTTC
size: .
D: .
J: TRBJ2-1
V: TRBV9

CDR3: CASKGGNQPQHF
DNA: TGTGCCAGTAAAGGGGGCAATCAGCCCCAGCATTTT
size: many
D: .
J: TRBJ1-5
V: TRBV19

CDR3: CASKVNTEAFF
DNA: TGTGCCAGCAAAGTGAACACTGAAGCTTTCTTT
size: few
D: .
J: TRBJ1-1
V: TRBV6-5

CDR3: CASSPQGKHFF
DNA: TGTGCCAGCAGCCCGCAAGGGAAGCATTTCTTT
size: .
D: .
J: TRBJ1-1
V: TRBV7-9

CDR3: CASSLEVAGGLGTDTQYF
DNA: TGTGCCAGCAGCTTGGAGGTAGCGGGAGGGCTCGGCACAGATACGCAGTATTTT
size: few
D: TRBD2
J: TRBJ2-3
V: TRBV5-4

CDR3: CANTGGLAEYQETQYF
DNA: TGTGCCAACACGGGGGGACTAGCAGAGTACCAAGAGACCCAGTACTTC
size: few
D: TRBD2
J: TRBJ2-5
V: TRBV14

CDR3: CASSQRTGGVWQFF
DNA: TGTGCCAGCAGCCAACGGACAGGGGGCGTTTGGCAGTTCTTC
size: few
D: TRBD1
J: TRBJ2-1
V: TRBV11-2

CDR3: CASSQEGGVRSGEQYF
DNA: TGTGCCAGCAGCCAAGAGGGAGGAGTGCGATCGGGCGAGCAGTACTTC
size: few
D: .
J: TRBJ2-7
V: TRBV4-2

CDR3: CASSTRTSGSHNEQFF
DNA: TGTGCCAGTAGTACCCGGACTAGCGGATCACACAATGAGCAGTTCTTC
size: few
D: TRBD2
J: TRBJ2-1
V: TRBV19

CDR3: CAISPDLFSGNTIYF
DNA: TGTGCCATCAGCCCCGACCTCTTCTCTGGAAACACCATATATTTT
size: few
D: .
J: TRBJ1-3
V: TRBV10-3

CDR3: CASSFIGSGSTTGELFF
DNA: TGTGCCAGCAGCTTCATCGGTAGCGGGAGTACGACCGGGGAGCTGTTTTTT
size: .
D: TRBD2
J: TRBJ2-2
V: TRBV7-9

CDR3: CASSLALDKNTEAFF
DNA: TGTGCCAGCAGCTTAGCCCTGGACAAGAACACTGAAGCTTTCTTT
size: many
D: .
J: TRBJ1-1
V: TRBV7-2

CDR3: CASSFDTQAGELFF
DNA: TGCGCCAGCAGCTTCGACACTCAGGCCGGGGAGCTGTTTTTT
size: few
D: .
J: TRBJ2-2
V: TRBV5-1

CDR3: CASSQDSGLSGNTIYF
DNA: TGTGCCAGCAGCCAAGATAGTGGCCTCTCTGGAAACACCATATATTTT
size: few
D: .
J: TRBJ1-3
V: TRBV4-2

CDR3: CASSLGPSPLHF
DNA: TGTGCCAGCAGCTTAGGTCCCTCACCCCTCCACTTT
size: .
D: .
J: TRBJ1-6
V: TRBV7-2

CDR3: CASSQDRTVSDGYTF
DNA: TGTGCCAGCAGCCAAGATAGGACAGTTTCCGATGGCTACACCTTC
size: .
D: .
J: TRBJ1-2
V: TRBV3-1

CDR3: CSAQDRGHQPQHF
DNA: TGCAGTGCCCAGGACAGGGGGCATCAGCCCCAGCATTTT
size: .
D: TRBD1
J: TRBJ1-5
V: TRBV20-1

CDR3: CASSSITPQGNSPLHF
DNA: TGTGCCAGCAGTTCGATAACACCACAGGGCAATTCACCCCTCCACTTT
size: .
D: .
J: TRBJ1-6
V: TRBV12-3/TRBV12-4

CDR3: CASSLGTGGRLEAFF
DNA: TGTGCCAGCAGCTTAGGTACAGGGGGCCGCCTTGAAGCTTTCTTT
size: few
D: TRBD1
J: TRBJ1-1
V: TRBV11-2

CDR3: CASSLELAGGVNEQFF
DNA: TGTGCCAGCAGCTTAGAACTAGCGGGAGGAGTCAATGAGCAGTTCTTC
size: .
D: TRBD2
J: TRBJ2-1
V: TRBV7-2

CDR3: CATSDPGPRTDTQYF
DNA: TGTGCCACCAGTGATCCCGGGCCTCGCACAGATACGCAGTATTTT
size: .
D: .
J: TRBJ2-3
V: TRBV24-1

CDR3: CASSAGDSTDTQYF
DNA: TGCGCCAGCAGCGCTGGGGATAGCACAGATACGCAGTATTTT
size: .
D: .
J: TRBJ2-3
V: TRBV5-1

CDR3: CASSASVGTGEQYF
DNA: TGTGCCAGCAGTGCCTCGGTCGGTACGGGTGAGCAGTACTTC
size: .
D: .
J: TRBJ2-7
V: TRBV6-1

CDR3: CASNIGAGNEQFF
DNA: TGTGCCAGCAACATAGGAGCCGGGAATGAGCAGTTCTTC
size: few
D: .
J: TRBJ2-1
V: TRBV5-6

CDR3: CSAGPAGGRNTQYF
DNA: TGCAGTGCTGGGCCAGCGGGAGGGAGAAATACGCAGTATTTT
size: few
D: TRBD2
J: TRBJ2-3
V: TRBV20-1

CDR3: CAISGSVRDTDTQYF
DNA: TGTGCCATCAGTGGATCAGTCAGGGACACAGATACGCAGTATTTT
size: many
D: .
J: TRBJ2-3
V: TRBV10-3

CDR3: CASRDLQETQYF
DNA: TGCGCCAGCAGAGACTTGCAAGAGACCCAGTACTTC
size: many
D: .
J: TRBJ2-5
V: TRBV10-2

CDR3: CASSAGTYNQPQHF
DNA: TGTGCCAGCAGCGCTGGGACCTACAATCAGCCCCAGCATTTT
size: few
D: .
J: TRBJ1-5
V: TRBV3-1

CDR3: CASRFRQGEHRYF
DNA: TGCGCCAGCCGTTTCCGGCAGGGTGAGCACCGGTACTTC
size: .
D: .
J: TRBJ2-5
V: TRBV10-2

CDR3: CASSFAGTGDEQFF
DNA: TGTGCCAGCAGCTTCGCCGGGACAGGGGATGAGCAGTTCTTC
size: .
D: TRBD1
J: TRBJ2-1
V: TRBV11-2

CDR3: CASSTGTGADIQYF
DNA: TGTGCCAGCAGTACCGGGACAGGGGCGGACATTCAGTACTTC
size: few
D: TRBD1
J: TRBJ2-4
V: TRBV12-3/TRBV12-4

CDR3: CASSLGVVGGQETQYF
DNA: TGTGCCAGCAGCCTGGGAGTAGTTGGGGGCCAAGAGACCCAGTACTTC
size: few
D: .
J: TRBJ2-5
V: TRBV7-6

CDR3: CASSISGSYNEQFF
DNA: TGTGCCAGCAGTATTAGCGGGAGTTACAATGAGCAGTTCTTC
size: .
D: TRBD2
J: TRBJ2-1
V: TRBV5-8

CDR3: CASSRRQDLNQPQHF
DNA: TGTGCCAGCAGTAGAAGACAGGACCTCAATCAGCCCCAGCATTTT
size: few
D: .
J: TRBJ1-5
V: TRBV6-1

CDR3: CASSLYSSTNTGELFF
DNA: TGTGCCAGCAGCTTATACTCTAGTACGAACACCGGGGAGCTGTTTTTT
size: many
D: .
J: TRBJ2-2
V: TRBV7-2